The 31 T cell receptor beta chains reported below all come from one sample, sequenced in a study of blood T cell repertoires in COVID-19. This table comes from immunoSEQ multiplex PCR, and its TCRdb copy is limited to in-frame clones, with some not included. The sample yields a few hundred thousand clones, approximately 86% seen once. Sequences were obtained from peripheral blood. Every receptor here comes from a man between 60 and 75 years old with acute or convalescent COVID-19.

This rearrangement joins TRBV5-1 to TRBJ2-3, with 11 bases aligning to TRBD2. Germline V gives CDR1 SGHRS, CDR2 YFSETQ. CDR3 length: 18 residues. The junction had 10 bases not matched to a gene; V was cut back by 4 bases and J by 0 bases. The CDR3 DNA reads TGCGCCAGCAGCCTGAAAATAGCGGGGGGGATTAGCACAGATACGCAGTATTTT. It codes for CASSLKIAGGISTDTQYF.

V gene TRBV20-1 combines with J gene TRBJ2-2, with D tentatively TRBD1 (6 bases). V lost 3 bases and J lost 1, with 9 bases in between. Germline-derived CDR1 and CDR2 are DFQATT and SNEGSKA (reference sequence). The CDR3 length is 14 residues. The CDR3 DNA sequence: TGCAGTGCTAGTTACAGGGAGAACACCGGGGAGCTGTTTTTT. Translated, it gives CSASYRENTGELFF.

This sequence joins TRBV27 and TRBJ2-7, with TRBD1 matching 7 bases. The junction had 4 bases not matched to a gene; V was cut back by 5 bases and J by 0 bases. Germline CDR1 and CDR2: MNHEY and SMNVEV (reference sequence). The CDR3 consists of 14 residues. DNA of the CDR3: TGTGCCAGCAGTCCGCGGACAGGCTCCTACGAGCAGTACTTC. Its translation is CASSPRTGSYEQYF.

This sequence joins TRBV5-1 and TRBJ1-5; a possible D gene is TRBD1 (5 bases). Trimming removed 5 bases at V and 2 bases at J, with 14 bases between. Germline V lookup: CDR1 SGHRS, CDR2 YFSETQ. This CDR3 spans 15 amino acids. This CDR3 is CASRRGAGGNQPQHF. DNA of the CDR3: TGCGCCAGCAGGCGTGGGGCGGGGGGCAATCAGCCCCAGCATTTT.

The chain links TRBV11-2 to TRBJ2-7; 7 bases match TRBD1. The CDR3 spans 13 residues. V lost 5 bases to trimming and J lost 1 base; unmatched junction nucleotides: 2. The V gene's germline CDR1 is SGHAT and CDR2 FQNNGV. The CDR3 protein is CASSRGQSYEQYF. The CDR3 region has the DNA TGTGCCAGCAGCCGGGGACAGTCCTACGAGCAGTACTTC.

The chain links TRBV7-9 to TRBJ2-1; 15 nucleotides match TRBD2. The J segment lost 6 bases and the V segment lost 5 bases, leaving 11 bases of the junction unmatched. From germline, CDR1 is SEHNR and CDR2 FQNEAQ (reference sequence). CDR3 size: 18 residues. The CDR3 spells CASSPRTSGGARPNEQFF. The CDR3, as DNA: TGTGCCAGCAGCCCAAGGACTAGCGGGGGGGCTCGGCCCAATGAGCAGTTCTTC.

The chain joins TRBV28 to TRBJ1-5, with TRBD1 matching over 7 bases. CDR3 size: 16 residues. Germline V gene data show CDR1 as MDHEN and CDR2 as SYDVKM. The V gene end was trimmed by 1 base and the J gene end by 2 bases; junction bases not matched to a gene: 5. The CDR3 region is CASSLSDRAGNQPQHF. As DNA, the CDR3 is TGTGCCAGCAGTTTATCTGACAGGGCTGGCAATCAGCCCCAGCATTTT.

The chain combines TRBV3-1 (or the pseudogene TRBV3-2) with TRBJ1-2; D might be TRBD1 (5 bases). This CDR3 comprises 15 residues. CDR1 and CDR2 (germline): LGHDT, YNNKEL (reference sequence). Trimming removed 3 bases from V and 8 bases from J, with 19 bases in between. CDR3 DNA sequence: TGTGCCAGCAGCCAGGAACCAGGGCTCTGGGGAGGCTACACCTTC. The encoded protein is CASSQEPGLWGGYTF.

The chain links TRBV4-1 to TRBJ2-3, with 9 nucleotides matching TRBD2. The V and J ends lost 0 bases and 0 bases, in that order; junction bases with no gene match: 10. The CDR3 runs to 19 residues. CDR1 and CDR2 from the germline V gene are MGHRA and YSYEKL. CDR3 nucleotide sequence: TGCGCCAGCAGCCAAGAACCCCCCCCTAGCGGGGTGAGCACAGATACGCAGTATTTT. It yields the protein CASSQEPPPSGVSTDTQYF.

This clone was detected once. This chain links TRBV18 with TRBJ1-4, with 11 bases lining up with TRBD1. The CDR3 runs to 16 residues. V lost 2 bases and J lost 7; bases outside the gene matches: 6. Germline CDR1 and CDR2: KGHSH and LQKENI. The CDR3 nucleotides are TGTGCCAGCTCACCAGCCGGACAGGGGGCAGGTGAAAAACTGTTTTTT. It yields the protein CASSPAGQGAGEKLFF.

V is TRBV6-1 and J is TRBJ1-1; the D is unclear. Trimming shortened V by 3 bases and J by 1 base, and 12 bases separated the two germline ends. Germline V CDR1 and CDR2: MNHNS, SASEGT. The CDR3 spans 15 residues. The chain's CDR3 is CASSEVPSGNTEAFF. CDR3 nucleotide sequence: TGTGCCAGCAGTGAGGTTCCCAGCGGGAACACTGAAGCTTTCTTT.

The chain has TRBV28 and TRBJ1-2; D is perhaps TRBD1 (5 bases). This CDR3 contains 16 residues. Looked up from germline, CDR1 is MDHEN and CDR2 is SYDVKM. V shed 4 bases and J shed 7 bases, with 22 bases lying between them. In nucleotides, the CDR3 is TGTGCCAGCAGTTCCCCAAGTCAGGGACTCTACTCTGGCTACACCTTC. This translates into CASSSPSQGLYSGYTF.

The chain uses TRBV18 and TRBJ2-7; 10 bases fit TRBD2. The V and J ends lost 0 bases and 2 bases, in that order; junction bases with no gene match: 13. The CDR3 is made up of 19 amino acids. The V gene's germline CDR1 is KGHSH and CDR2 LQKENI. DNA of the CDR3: TGTGCCAGCTCACCACCGACCGGTAGCGGGGGGCCGAAGCCCTACGAGCAGTACTTC. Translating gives CASSPPTGSGGPKPYEQYF.

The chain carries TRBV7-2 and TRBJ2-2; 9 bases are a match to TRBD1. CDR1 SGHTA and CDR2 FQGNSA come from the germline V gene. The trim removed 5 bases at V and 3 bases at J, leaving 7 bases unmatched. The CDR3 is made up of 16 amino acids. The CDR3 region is CASSVNRGRHTGELFF. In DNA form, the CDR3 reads TGTGCCAGCAGCGTAAACAGGGGGCGCCACACCGGGGAGCTGTTTTTT.

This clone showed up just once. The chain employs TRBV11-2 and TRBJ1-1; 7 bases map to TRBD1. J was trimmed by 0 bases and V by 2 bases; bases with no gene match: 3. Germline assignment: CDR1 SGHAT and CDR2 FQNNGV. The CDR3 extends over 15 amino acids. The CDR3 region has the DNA TGTGCCAGCAGCTTAAATACAGGGGTGAACACTGAAGCTTTCTTT. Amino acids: CASSLNTGVNTEAFF.

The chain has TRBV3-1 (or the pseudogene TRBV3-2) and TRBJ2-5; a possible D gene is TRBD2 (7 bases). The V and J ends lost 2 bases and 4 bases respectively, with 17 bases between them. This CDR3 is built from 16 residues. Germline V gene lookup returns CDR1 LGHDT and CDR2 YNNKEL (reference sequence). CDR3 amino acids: CASSQFGRGGSETQYF. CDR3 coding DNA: TGTGCCAGCAGCCAATTCGGTAGGGGGGGGTCAGAGACCCAGTACTTC.

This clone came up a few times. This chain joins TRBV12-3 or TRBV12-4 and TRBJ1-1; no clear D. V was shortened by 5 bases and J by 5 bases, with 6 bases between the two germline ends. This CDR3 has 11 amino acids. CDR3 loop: CASSRRTEAFF. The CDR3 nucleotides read TGTGCCAGCAGTCGGAGGACTGAAGCTTTCTTT.

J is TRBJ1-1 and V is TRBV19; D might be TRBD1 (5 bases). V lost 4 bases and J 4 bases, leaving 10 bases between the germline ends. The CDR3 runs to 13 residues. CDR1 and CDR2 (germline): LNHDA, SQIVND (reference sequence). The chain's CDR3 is CASSSQGGTEAFF. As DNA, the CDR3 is TGTGCCAGTAGTAGTCAGGGAGGCACTGAAGCTTTCTTT.

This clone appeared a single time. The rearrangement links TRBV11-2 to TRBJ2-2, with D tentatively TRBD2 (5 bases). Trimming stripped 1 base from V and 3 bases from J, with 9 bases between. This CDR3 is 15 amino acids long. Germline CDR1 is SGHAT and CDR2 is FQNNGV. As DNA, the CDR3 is TGTGCCAGCAGCTTAGCACTAGGCGACACCGGGGAGCTGTTTTTT. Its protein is CASSLALGDTGELFF.

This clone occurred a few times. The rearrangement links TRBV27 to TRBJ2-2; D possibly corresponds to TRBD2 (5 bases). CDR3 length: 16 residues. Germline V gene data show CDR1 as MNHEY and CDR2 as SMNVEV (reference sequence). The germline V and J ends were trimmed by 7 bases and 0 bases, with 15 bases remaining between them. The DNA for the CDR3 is TGTGCCAGCACCCGATGGGGAGATACGAACACCGGGGAGCTGTTTTTT. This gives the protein CASTRWGDTNTGELFF.

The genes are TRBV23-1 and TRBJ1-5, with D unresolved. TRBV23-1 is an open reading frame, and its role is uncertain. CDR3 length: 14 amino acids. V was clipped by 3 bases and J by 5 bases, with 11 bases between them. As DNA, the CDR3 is TGCGCCAGCAGTCAGGAGGGAGGCGATCAGCCCCAGCATTTT. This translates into CASSQEGGDQPQHF.

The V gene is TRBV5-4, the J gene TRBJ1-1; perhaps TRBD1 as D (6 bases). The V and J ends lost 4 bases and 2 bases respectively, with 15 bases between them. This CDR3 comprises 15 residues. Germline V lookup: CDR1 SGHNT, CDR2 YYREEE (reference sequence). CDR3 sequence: CASSIQGPPNTEAFF. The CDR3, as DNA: TGTGCCAGCAGCATACAGGGCCCCCCCAACACTGAAGCTTTCTTT.

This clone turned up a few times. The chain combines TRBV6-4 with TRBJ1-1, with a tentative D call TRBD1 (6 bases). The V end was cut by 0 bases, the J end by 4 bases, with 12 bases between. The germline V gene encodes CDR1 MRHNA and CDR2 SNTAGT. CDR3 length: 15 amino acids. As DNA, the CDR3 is TGTGCCAGCAGTGACTCGGGGGCAGGGCGCACTGAAGCTTTCTTT. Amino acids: CASSDSGAGRTEAFF.

The CDR3 sequence is CASSPRERGNQPQHF. Here the CDR3 DNA reads TGTGCCAGCAGCCCCAGGGAGCGGGGCAATCAGCCCCAGCATTTT. The rearrangement links TRBV11-3 to TRBJ1-5; perhaps TRBD1 as D (5 bases). This CDR3 has 15 residues. Between the trimmed V and J ends, which lost 5 bases and 2 bases, there was a span of 13 bases. Per the germline V gene, CDR1 is SGHNT and CDR2 is YENEEA.

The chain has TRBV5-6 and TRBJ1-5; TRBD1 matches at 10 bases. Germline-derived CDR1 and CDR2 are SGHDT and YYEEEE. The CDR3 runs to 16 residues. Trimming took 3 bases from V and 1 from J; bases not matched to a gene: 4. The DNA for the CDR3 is TGTGCCAGCAGCTCCGACAGGGGGCTAAGCAATCAGCCCCAGCATTTT. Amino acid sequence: CASSSDRGLSNQPQHF. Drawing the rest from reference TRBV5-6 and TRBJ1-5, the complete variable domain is DAGVTQSPTHLIKTRGQQVTLRCSPKSGHDTVSWYQQALGQGPQFIFQYYEEEERQRGNFPDRFSGHQFPNYSSELNVNALLLGDSALYLCASSSDRGLSNQPQHFGDGTRLSIL.

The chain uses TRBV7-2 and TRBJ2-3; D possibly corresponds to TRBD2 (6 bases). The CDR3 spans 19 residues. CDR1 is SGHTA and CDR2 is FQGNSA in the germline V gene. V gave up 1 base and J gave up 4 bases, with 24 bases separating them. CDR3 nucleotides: TGTGCCAGCAGCTTAGGCCCTCTATCAACTAGGAGGGTTTCAGATACGCAGTATTTT. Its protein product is CASSLGPLSTRRVSDTQYF.

The CDR3 sequence: CASSLGTGVYEQYF. Written as DNA, the CDR3 is TGCGCCAGCAGCCTTGGGACAGGGGTCTACGAGCAGTACTTC. V usage is TRBV4-3 and J usage is TRBJ2-7; 10 bases are shared with TRBD1. This CDR3 spans 14 amino acids. The germline gives CDR1 LGHNA, CDR2 YSLEER. V lost 4 bases to trimming and J lost 3 bases; unmatched junction nucleotides: 3.

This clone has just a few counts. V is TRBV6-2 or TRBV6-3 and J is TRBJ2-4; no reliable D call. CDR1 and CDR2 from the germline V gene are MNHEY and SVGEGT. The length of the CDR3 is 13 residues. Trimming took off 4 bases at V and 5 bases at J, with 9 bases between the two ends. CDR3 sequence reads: CASSSAGENIQYF. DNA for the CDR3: TGTGCCAGCAGTTCCGCAGGCGAAAACATTCAGTACTTC.

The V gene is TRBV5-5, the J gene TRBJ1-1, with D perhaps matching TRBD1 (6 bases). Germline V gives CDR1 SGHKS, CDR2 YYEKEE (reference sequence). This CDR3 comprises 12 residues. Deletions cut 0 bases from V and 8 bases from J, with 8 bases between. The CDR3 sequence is CASSLGGLEAFF. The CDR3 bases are TGTGCCAGCAGCTTGGGGGGGCTGGAAGCTTTCTTT.

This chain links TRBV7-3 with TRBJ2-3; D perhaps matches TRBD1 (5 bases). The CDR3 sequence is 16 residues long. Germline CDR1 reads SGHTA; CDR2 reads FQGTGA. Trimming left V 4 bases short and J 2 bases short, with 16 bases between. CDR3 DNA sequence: TGTGCCAGCAGCTCAACGGGCAGGGCTATCACAGATACGCAGTATTTT. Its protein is CASSSTGRAITDTQYF.

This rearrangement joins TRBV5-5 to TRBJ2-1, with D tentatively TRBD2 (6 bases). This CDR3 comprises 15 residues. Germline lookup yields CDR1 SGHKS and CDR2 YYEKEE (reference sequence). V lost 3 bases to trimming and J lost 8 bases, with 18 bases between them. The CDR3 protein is CASSSGGKPPHEQFF. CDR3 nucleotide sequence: TGTGCCAGCAGCTCCGGCGGGAAACCGCCCCATGAGCAGTTCTTC.